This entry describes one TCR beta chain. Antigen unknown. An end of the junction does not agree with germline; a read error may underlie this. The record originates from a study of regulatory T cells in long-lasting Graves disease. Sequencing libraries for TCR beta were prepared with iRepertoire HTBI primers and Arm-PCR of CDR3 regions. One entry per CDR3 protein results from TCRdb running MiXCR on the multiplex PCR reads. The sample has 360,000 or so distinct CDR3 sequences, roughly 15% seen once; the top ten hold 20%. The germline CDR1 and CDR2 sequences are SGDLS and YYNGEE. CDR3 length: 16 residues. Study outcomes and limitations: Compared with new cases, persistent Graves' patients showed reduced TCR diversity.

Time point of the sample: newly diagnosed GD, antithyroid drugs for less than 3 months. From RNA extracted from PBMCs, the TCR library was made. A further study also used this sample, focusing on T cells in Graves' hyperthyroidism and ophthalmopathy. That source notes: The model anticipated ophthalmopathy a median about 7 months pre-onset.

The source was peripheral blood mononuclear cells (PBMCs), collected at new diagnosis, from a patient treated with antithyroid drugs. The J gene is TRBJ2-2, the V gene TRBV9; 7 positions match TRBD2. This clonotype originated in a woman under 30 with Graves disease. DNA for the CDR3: TGTACCAGCAGCGGGTTGGCGGGAGCGATCACCGGGGAGCTGTTTTTT. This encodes CTSSGLAGAITGELFF.